This T cell receptor beta chain was sequenced in a study of identical twins' blood T cells. Germline V gives CDR1 DFQATT, CDR2 SNEGSKA (reference sequence). Trimming shortened V by 6 bases and J by 9 bases, and 12 bases separated the two germline ends. The length of the CDR3 is 11 residues. This clonotype came up a few times. In the study's own analysis: Each library had roughly 2.2 to 4 million CDR3 reads and about 85,000 to nearly 550,000 clonotypes. One entry per CDR3 protein, called by TCRdb with MiXCR from the 5' RACE reads. The V and J calls here are based on TCRdb, not the publication. The table lists a few hundred thousand distinct CDR3 sequences, roughly 31% of them singletons.

This receptor was identified in a woman aged 18-55 years in good health. The chain carries TRBV20-1 and TRBJ2-1; D possibly corresponds to TRBD2 (5 bases). Sequencing was done on a sample of PBMCs. The CDR3 bases are TGCAGTGCACTAGGACTTGCTGAGCAGTTCTTC. Protein product: CSALGLAEQFF.